Below are 29 T cell receptor beta chains sequenced from a single sample in a study of CD8+CD57+ T cells in acquired aplastic anemia. Researchers used genomic DNA as the template to profile TCR beta VDJ and CDR3. TCRdb redid the calling of the reads with MiXCR, one entry per CDR3 protein. The sample has 50,000 or so distinct CDR3 sequences, approximately 52% seen once. All patients picked for sequencing had shown, by flow cytometry, an expansion of CD8+CD57+ cells. Material: sorted CD4+, CD8+, or CD8+CD57+ T cells (not recorded which) from PBMCs. The origin of the receptors is a human donor with aplastic anemia.

The chain has TRBV10-2 and TRBJ2-1, with 14 bases aligning to TRBD2. In germline, CDR1 is WSHSY, CDR2 SAAADI. There are 15 residues in the CDR3. Trimming cost V 5 bases and J 9 bases; bases outside gene matches: 6. The CDR3 loop is CASSWTSGGYFEQFF. DNA of the CDR3: TGCGCCAGCAGTTGGACTAGCGGGGGGTATTTTGAGCAGTTCTTC.

This clonotype was recorded at least ten times. The chain links TRBV4-2 to TRBJ2-7; TRBD1 aligns across 11 bases. The V gene's germline CDR1 is LGHNA and CDR2 YNFKEQ. Trimming at V came to 8 bases and at J to 3 bases, leaving 9 bases not matched to a gene. The CDR3 runs 15 residues. CDR3 coding DNA: TGTGCCAGCGCCCGCGGACAGGGGGCGGTCTACGAGCAGTACTTC. This translates into CASARGQGAVYEQYF.

This clonotype showed up many times. V is TRBV24-1 and J is TRBJ1-2; D is undetermined. CDR1 KGHDR and CDR2 SFDVKD come from the germline V gene. The CDR3 runs 13 residues. The germline V and J ends were trimmed by 3 bases and 4 bases, with 8 bases remaining between them. The DNA of the CDR3 is TGTGCCACCAGTGATCCCCCTGGCTATGGCTACACCTTC. It translates to CATSDPPGYGYTF.

The DNA of the CDR3 is TGTGCCAGCAGTTTAGGGGGGGCGCTTGTCAATGAGCAGTTCTTC. Protein sequence: CASSLGGALVNEQFF. This rearrangement joins TRBV27 to TRBJ2-1; the D gene is possibly TRBD2 (7 bases). The CDR3 extends over 15 amino acids. Trimming cost V 2 bases and J 6 bases, with 14 bases left between them. Germline assignment: CDR1 MNHEY and CDR2 SMNVEV (reference sequence).

This clonotype was seen once. This rearrangement joins TRBV5-8 to TRBJ1-4; perhaps TRBD1 as D (5 bases). The germline V and J ends were trimmed by 4 bases and 7 bases, with 17 bases remaining between them. CDR1 SGHTS and CDR2 YDEGEE come from the germline V gene. This CDR3 has 15 residues. The CDR3 DNA is TGTGCCAGCAGCCCGGGGAAGGGGCTTGGTGAAAAACTGTTTTTT. Translated: CASSPGKGLGEKLFF.

The V and J genes are TRBV7-8 and TRBJ2-1; D is unresolved. V was trimmed by 3 bases and J by 8 bases, leaving 11 bases between them. The CDR3 is 13 residues long. Per germline, CDR1 SGHVS and CDR2 FQNEAQ. The CDR3 DNA reads TGTGCCAGCAGCTTTTTCGGGTACGATGAGCAGTTCTTC. It is translated as CASSFFGYDEQFF.

This clonotype was observed a handful of times. The J gene is TRBJ1-6, the V gene TRBV7-2; D not certain. Germline CDR1 SGHTA, CDR2 FQGNSA. The CDR3 is 13 amino acids. The V end lost 1 base, the J end lost 9 bases, and 7 bases lay between the germline ends. CDR3: CASSLEKASPLHF. The DNA for the CDR3 is TGTGCCAGCAGCTTAGAGAAGGCTTCACCCCTCCACTTT.

This clonotype was seen a handful of times. This sequence joins TRBV3-1 and TRBJ2-1; D perhaps matches TRBD2 (7 bases). The length of the CDR3 is 17 residues. The germline V gene encodes CDR1 LGHDT and CDR2 YNNKEL (reference sequence). Trimming stripped 0 bases from V and 9 bases from J, with 21 bases between. In DNA, the CDR3 is TGTGCCAGCAGCCAAGATCTAGGGCGGGGGCCTGCAGCTGAGCAGTTCTTC. It is translated as CASSQDLGRGPAAEQFF.

The chain combines TRBV7-9 with TRBJ2-7; no definite D call. Trimming cost V 2 bases and J 3 bases, with 8 bases left between them. The CDR3 totals 13 residues. Germline V lookup: CDR1 SEHNR, CDR2 FQNEAQ (reference sequence). The CDR3 loop reads CASSLSAGYEQYF. CDR3 coding DNA: TGTGCCAGCAGCTTATCCGCCGGCTACGAGCAGTACTTC.

This clonotype was counted at least ten times. J is TRBJ2-7 and V is TRBV6-2 or TRBV6-3; 12 bases map to TRBD2. This CDR3 spans 16 amino acids. With 0 bases clipped from V and 2 bases from J, the junction kept 2 bases outside the gene matches. The germline gives CDR1 MNHEY, CDR2 SVGEGT. The DNA of the CDR3 is TGTGCCAGCAGTTACTCGCGGACTAGCGGGGCCTACGAGCAGTACGTC. Protein product: CASSYSRTSGAYEQYV.

This clonotype was observed many times. The V and J genes are TRBV5-1 and TRBJ2-7, with D perhaps TRBD2 (5 bases). Germline V lookup: CDR1 SGHRS, CDR2 YFSETQ. The germline V and J ends were trimmed by 4 bases and 4 bases, with 6 bases remaining between them. The CDR3 extends over 11 amino acids. CDR3 DNA: TGCGCCAGCAGCGGGAGTTACGAGCAGTACTTC. It codes for CASSGSYEQYF.

About this clonotype itself: A much bigger clone sits one base away, suggesting this may be a read error. The chain joins TRBV7-9 to TRBJ2-5; possibly TRBD2 for D (7 bases). Trimming left V 11 bases short and J 5 bases short, with 15 bases between. Germline CDR1 reads SEHNR; CDR2 reads FQNEAQ (reference sequence). This CDR3 region has 12 residues. CDR3 in DNA: TGTGCCGGACGGGGGGCTAGGGAGACCCAGTACTTC. Protein sequence: CAGRGARETQYF.

Many counts were recorded for this clonotype. The chain links TRBV2 to TRBJ1-2; D perhaps matches TRBD1 (6 bases). This CDR3 region has 12 residues. Germline V gives CDR1 SNHLY, CDR2 FYNNEI. V was clipped by 5 bases and J by 5 bases, with 9 bases between them. The CDR3: CASSSGAYGYTF. The CDR3 nucleotides are TGTGCCAGCAGTTCAGGGGCTTATGGCTACACCTTC.

This clonotype was seen many times. J is TRBJ2-1 and V is TRBV7-9; TRBD1 agrees at 8 bases. Germline lookup yields CDR1 SEHNR and CDR2 FQNEAQ (reference sequence). The CDR3 spans 15 residues. V lost 5 bases to trimming and J lost 4 bases; unmatched junction nucleotides: 7. CDR3 sequence (DNA): TGTGCCAGCAGCCAACTCGGGACAGGATACAATGAGCAGTTCTTC. This encodes CASSQLGTGYNEQFF.

The sample holds many counts of this clonotype. V gene TRBV3-1 combines with J gene TRBJ2-1; D may be TRBD1 or TRBD2 (5 bases each). Germline V gives CDR1 LGHDT, CDR2 YNNKEL (reference sequence). Deletions cut 1 base from V and 8 bases from J, with 12 bases between. The CDR3 has 14 residues. In DNA form, the CDR3 reads TGTGCCAGCAGCCAAGGAAGCAGGGACCATGAGCAGTTCTTC. It is translated as CASSQGSRDHEQFF.

This clonotype showed up many times. V and J are TRBV12-3 or TRBV12-4 and TRBJ1-2, with TRBD1 as a possible D gene (5 bases). V gave up 3 bases and J gave up 5 bases, with 16 bases separating them. CDR3 length: 15 amino acids. In nucleotides, the CDR3 is TGTGCCAGCAGTTTTTTGGGGCAGGATGGTTATGGCTACACCTTC. Residues: CASSFLGQDGYGYTF.

The V and J genes are TRBV7-9 and TRBJ2-3; no clear D gene. Trimming shortened V by 1 base and J by 2 bases, and 7 bases separated the two germline ends. The CDR3 length is 14 residues. CDR1 SEHNR and CDR2 FQNEAQ come from the germline V gene (reference sequence). CDR3 region: CASSLGPSTDTQYF. The CDR3 nucleotides are TGTGCCAGCAGCTTAGGTCCTTCCACAGATACGCAGTATTTT.

This clonotype was seen at least ten times. The chain employs TRBV4-2 and TRBJ2-1; 13 bases agree with TRBD2. This CDR3 spans 19 amino acids. J gave up 2 bases and V 4 bases, and 11 bases lay outside the gene matches. Germline values: CDR1 LGHNA, CDR2 YNFKEQ. DNA for the CDR3: TGTGCCAGCAGCCCCACCGGGACTAGCGGGGTCCCTACCTACAATGAGCAGTTCTTC. Its protein is CASSPTGTSGVPTYNEQFF.

The chain recombines TRBV4-3 with TRBJ1-2; possible D gene TRBD1, 5 bases. V was trimmed by 5 bases and J by 6 bases, leaving 10 bases between them. Germline V CDR1 and CDR2: LGHNA, YSLEER. This CDR3 region has 12 residues. The CDR3 DNA follows: TGCGCCAGCAGCACCCAGGGTGATGGCTACACCTTC. The encoded protein is CASSTQGDGYTF.

The chain couples TRBV19 to TRBJ2-1; 7 positions match TRBD1. J was trimmed by 5 bases and V by 5 bases; bases with no gene match: 6. The CDR3 loop spans 14 amino acids. CDR1 is LNHDA and CDR2 is SQIVND in the germline V gene (reference sequence). The CDR3, as DNA: TGTGCCAGTAGTCCTGGGGACAGTAACAATGAGCAGTTCTTC. It codes for CASSPGDSNNEQFF. Variable domain in full (rest from reference TRBV19 and TRBJ2-1): DGGITQSPKYLFRKEGQNVTLSCEQNLNHDAMYWYRQDPGQGLRLIYYSQIVNDFQKGDIAEGYSVSREKKESFPLTVTSAQKNPTAFYLCASSPGDSNNEQFFGPGTRLTVL.

The sample holds one count of this clonotype. The gene calls are TRBV4-2 and TRBJ2-7, with TRBD2 matching over 11 bases. CDR3 length: 17 residues. V lost 0 bases to trimming and J lost 1 base; unmatched junction nucleotides: 5. CDR1 and CDR2 (germline): LGHNA, YNFKEQ. The CDR3: CASSQDLAGGPSYEQYF. As DNA, the CDR3 is TGTGCCAGCAGCCAAGACTTAGCGGGAGGGCCTTCCTACGAGCAGTACTTC.

In its sample, this clonotype was seen once. The chain joins TRBV7-9 to TRBJ1-2; D is uncertain. Germline loops: CDR1 SEHNR, CDR2 FQNEAQ (reference sequence). Deletions cut 1 base from V and 6 bases from J, with 6 bases between. The CDR3 covers 12 residues. The CDR3: CASSLVFDGYTF. The CDR3 bases are TGTGCCAGCAGCTTAGTGTTCGATGGCTACACCTTC.

V gene TRBV15 combines with J gene TRBJ1-6, with TRBD1 matching 8 bases. The CDR3 is 15 amino acids. Per germline, CDR1 LNHNV and CDR2 YYDKDF (reference sequence). Losses at the gene ends were 5 bases for V and 8 bases for J; bases not matched to a gene: 8. This CDR3 is CATSWGQDGDSPLHF. CDR3 nucleotide sequence: TGTGCCACCAGCTGGGGACAGGACGGGGATTCACCCCTCCACTTT.

This clonotype was counted a single time. This sequence joins TRBV4-3 and TRBJ1-5, with TRBD1 matching 8 bases. Looked up from germline, CDR1 is LGHNA and CDR2 is YSLEER. CDR3 size: 14 residues. J was trimmed by 4 bases and V by 5 bases; bases with no gene match: 4. The CDR3 DNA reads as TGCGCCAGCAGCTCGACAGGGGAGAATCAGCCCCAGCATTTT. Amino acids: CASSSTGENQPQHF.

In its sample, this clonotype was seen once. V and J are TRBV12-3 or TRBV12-4 and TRBJ2-7; tentatively, D is TRBD1 (6 bases). Trimming cost V 7 bases and J 2 bases, with 12 bases left between them. CDR3 length equals 13 residues. CDR3 loop: CASTTGQPYEQYF. In DNA form, the CDR3 reads TGTGCCAGCACTACCGGACAGCCCTACGAGCAGTACTTC.

Many counts were recorded for this clonotype. The rearrangement joins TRBV13 to TRBJ2-3; no clear D. The CDR3 covers 12 residues. CDR1 and CDR2 (germline): PRHDT, FYEKMQ (reference sequence). The V end lost 0 bases, the J end lost 4 bases, and 2 bases lay between the germline ends. The chain's CDR3 is CASSLGPDTQYF. CDR3 sequence (DNA): TGTGCCAGCAGCTTAGGCCCAGATACGCAGTATTTT.

The rearrangement links TRBV18 to TRBJ1-3, with D hard to call. Germline V lookup: CDR1 KGHSH, CDR2 LQKENI. Deletions cut 0 bases from V and 7 bases from J, with 13 bases between. There are 15 residues in the CDR3. CDR3 bases: TGTGCCAGCTCACCACCGGTAACGCCGTGGAACACCATATATTTT. Its protein is CASSPPVTPWNTIYF.

This clonotype has more than one count but fewer than ten. The chain couples TRBV7-9 to TRBJ1-5; D is unclear. V was clipped by 6 bases and J by 10 bases, with 1 base between them. The CDR3 length is 8 residues. Germline-derived CDR1 and CDR2 are SEHNR and FQNEAQ (reference sequence). The CDR3 sequence is CASSPQHF. Here the CDR3 DNA reads TGTGCCAGCAGTCCCCAGCATTTT.

This clonotype occurred once. A much more abundant neighbour one base away suggests this may be a read error. The V and J genes are TRBV5-6 and TRBJ1-6, with unresolved D. CDR1 SGHDT and CDR2 YYEEEE come from the germline V gene. The CDR3 covers 13 residues. CDR3 amino acids: CDSSSNWNSSLHF. The DNA for the CDR3 is TGTGACAGCAGCTCGAATTGGAATTCATCCCTCCACTTT.